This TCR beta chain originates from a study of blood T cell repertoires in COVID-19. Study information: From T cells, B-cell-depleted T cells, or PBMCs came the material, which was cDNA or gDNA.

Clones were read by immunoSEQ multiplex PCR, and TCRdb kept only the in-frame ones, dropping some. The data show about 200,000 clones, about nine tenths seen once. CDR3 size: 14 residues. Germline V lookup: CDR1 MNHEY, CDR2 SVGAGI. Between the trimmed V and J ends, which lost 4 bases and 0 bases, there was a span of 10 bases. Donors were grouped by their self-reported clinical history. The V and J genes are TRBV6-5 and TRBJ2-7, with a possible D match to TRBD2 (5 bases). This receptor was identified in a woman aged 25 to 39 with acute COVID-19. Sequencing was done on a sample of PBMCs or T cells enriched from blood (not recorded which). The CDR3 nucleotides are TGTGCCAGCAGTTTCGCCGGGAACTCCTACGAGCAGTACTTC. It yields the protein CASSFAGNSYEQYF.